One sample yielded the 15 T cell receptor beta chains listed below, sequenced in a study of response to subunit inactivated influenza vaccine. MiXCR was run by TCRdb on the RT-PCR reads, yielding one entry per CDR3 protein. The sample has hundreds of thousands of distinct CDR3 sequences, approximately 17% seen once; the top ten hold approximately 11%. The source was PBMCs from blood, collected roughly 5 days after vaccination. These receptors were taken from a man aged 50-59 years who received an inactivated influenza vaccine.

The rearrangement joins TRBV28 to TRBJ1-6, with D hard to call. The CDR3 consists of 16 residues. Germline CDR1 is MDHEN and CDR2 is SYDVKM. V was shortened by 10 bases and J by 0 bases, with 16 bases between the two germline ends. As DNA, the CDR3 is TGTGCCACCCTAGGGAGGAGGAGCTCCTATAATTCACCCCTCCACTTT. It yields the protein CATLGRRSSYNSPLHF.

This chain links TRBV7-9 with TRBJ2-3; D uncertain. Germline CDR1 SEHNR, CDR2 FQNEAQ (reference sequence). There are 13 residues in the CDR3. V dropped 4 bases and J dropped 5 bases, with 10 bases sitting between them. For the CDR3, the DNA is TGTGCCAGCAGCTCACGAGTCCGAGATACGCAGTATTTT. Translated: CASSSRVRDTQYF.

This chain links TRBV5-6 with TRBJ1-2; no firm D call. Germline CDR1 is SGHDT and CDR2 is YYEEEE. The V end was cut by 4 bases, the J end by 4 bases, with 8 bases between. CDR3 size: 12 residues. The CDR3 region is CASSPLGYGYTF. Here the CDR3 DNA reads TGTGCCAGCAGCCCCCTCGGCTATGGCTACACCTTC. Drawing the rest from reference TRBV5-6 and TRBJ1-2, the complete variable domain is DAGVTQSPTHLIKTRGQQVTLRCSPKSGHDTVSWYQQALGQGPQFIFQYYEEEERQRGNFPDRFSGHQFPNYSSELNVNALLLGDSALYLCASSPLGYGYTFGSGTRLTVV.

In this sample, this clonotype turned up many times. The V call is TRBV11-2, the J call TRBJ2-1, with TRBD1 matching 9 bases. The CDR3 totals 16 residues. CDR1 and CDR2 (germline): SGHAT, FQNNGV. Trimming cost V 1 base and J 6 bases; bases outside gene matches: 7. The CDR3 nucleotides read TGTGCCAGCAGCTTAGCCGGGACAGGGTTTTCCAATGAGCAGTTCTTC. Its translation: CASSLAGTGFSNEQFF.

The V and J genes are TRBV12-3 or TRBV12-4 and TRBJ1-5; D remains ambiguous. V shed 3 bases and J shed 7 bases, with 10 bases lying between them. This CDR3 comprises 13 residues. Here the CDR3 DNA reads TGTGCCAGCAGTTTCAGAGGGAGACAGCCCCAGCATTTT. It translates to CASSFRGRQPQHF.

The sample holds a few counts of this clonotype. The rearrangement uses TRBV20-1 and TRBJ2-3; no firm D call. The CDR3 is 12 residues long. Germline values: CDR1 DFQATT, CDR2 SNEGSKA (reference sequence). The ends were cut back, 5 bases at V and 8 bases at J, with 14 bases in the middle. The DNA for the CDR3 is TGCAGTGCTGCCCTGGCCGGAGCTACGCAGTATTTT. This sequence encodes CSAALAGATQYF.

The gene calls are TRBV7-2 and TRBJ2-7; 12 bases match TRBD2. CDR3 size: 15 residues. CDR1 and CDR2 from the germline V gene are SGHTA and FQGNSA. The junction had 2 bases not matched to a gene; V was cut back by 5 bases and J by 0 bases. CDR3 nucleotide sequence: TGTGCCAGCAGCGGACTAGCGGGAAACTCCTACGAGCAGTACTTC. It codes for CASSGLAGNSYEQYF.

This clonotype was found a few times. In DNA, the CDR3 is TGTGCCAGCAGCGTTTCGTCTAGGACCGATGCCTACGAGCAGTACTTC. This translates into CASSVSSRTDAYEQYF. V usage is TRBV9 and J usage is TRBJ2-7, with D unclear. Germline V lookup: CDR1 SGDLS, CDR2 YYNGEE. Trimming pared 2 bases from V and 2 bases from J, leaving 17 bases between. The CDR3 runs 16 residues.

This chain uses TRBV7-9 with TRBJ2-1; 8 nucleotides align to TRBD1. Germline CDR1 is SEHNR and CDR2 is FQNEAQ (reference sequence). The CDR3 covers 14 residues. With V trimmed by 8 bases and J by 6 bases, 9 bases remained unmatched. The DNA of the CDR3 is TGTGCCAGCGGCCCAGCAGGGGGCCTCAATGAGCAGTTCTTC. It is translated as CASGPAGGLNEQFF.

This clonotype was counted at least ten times. This chain connects TRBV10-3 to TRBJ2-1, with a weak D call TRBD2 (6 bases). CDR3 length: 14 amino acids. V lost 3 bases and J 4 bases, leaving 10 bases between the germline ends. The germline CDR1 and CDR2 sequences are ENHRY and SYGVKD. The CDR3 nucleotides read TGTGCCATCAGTGAACGGGACTCGTACAATGAGCAGTTCTTC. Translated: CAISERDSYNEQFF.

This clonotype showed up just a few times. The chain carries TRBV7-2 and TRBJ1-4; 7 positions match TRBD1. CDR3 length: 14 amino acids. Germline V lookup: CDR1 SGHTA, CDR2 FQGNSA. With V trimmed by 6 bases and J by 6 bases, 7 bases remained unmatched. CDR3: CASSLTGTDEKLFF. As DNA, the CDR3 is TGTGCCAGCAGTTTAACCGGGACAGATGAAAAACTGTTTTTT.

The V and J genes are TRBV4-1 and TRBJ2-1, with TRBD2 matching over 12 bases. Germline assignment: CDR1 MGHRA and CDR2 YSYEKL. The CDR3 loop spans 18 amino acids. The junction had 7 bases not matched to a gene; V was cut back by 4 bases and J by 0 bases. CDR3 region: CASSRSGLAGPSYNEQFF. In DNA form, the CDR3 reads TGCGCCAGCAGCCGGTCCGGACTAGCGGGACCCTCCTACAATGAGCAGTTCTTC.

This clonotype was counted at least ten times. The chain uses TRBV7-2 and TRBJ2-1; 11 bases line up with TRBD1. The V gene's germline CDR1 is SGHTA and CDR2 FQGNSA. The CDR3 totals 14 residues. V lost 7 bases, J lost 7 bases, and 6 bases stayed unmatched. CDR3 DNA sequence: TGTGCCAGCAACCGGGACAGGGGGATGAATGAGCAGTTCTTC. Amino acid sequence: CASNRDRGMNEQFF. The entire variable domain, with the rest obtained from reference TRBV7-2 and TRBJ2-1, is as follows: GAGVSQSPSNKVTEKGKDVELRCDPISGHTALYWYRQSLGQGLEFLIYFQGNSAPDKSGLPSDRFSAERTGGSVSTLTIQRTQQEDSAVYLCASNRDRGMNEQFFGPGTRLTVL.

This clonotype was detected only a few times. The DNA of the CDR3 is TGTGCCAGCAGCCAAGGTCCCGGGGCGCGACCCCTCTACAATGAGCAGTTCTTC. It translates to CASSQGPGARPLYNEQFF. This sequence joins TRBV4-2 and TRBJ2-1; either TRBD1 or TRBD2 may fit D (5 bases each). V was shortened by 1 base and J by 3 bases, with 19 bases between the two germline ends. In germline, CDR1 is LGHNA, CDR2 YNFKEQ. The CDR3 has 18 residues.

A remark on this clonotype: This clone may be a read error of a much larger clone one base away. The chain is built from TRBV12-3 or TRBV12-4 and TRBJ1-1, with D perhaps matching TRBD1 (6 bases). V was pared by 4 bases and J by 5 bases, with 14 bases between. CDR3 length: 14 amino acids. The CDR3 nucleotides read TGTGCCAGCAGTTCCCTACAGGGTGGAACTGAAGCTTTCTTT. This codes for CASSSLQGGTEAFF.